This TCR beta chain originates from a study of beta chain features in type 1 diabetes. General study findings and limits: Whether HLA type influences TCRB rearrangement remained unresolved here.

This clone was counted between two and nine times. Its antigen remains unidentified. Around 0.12 L of blood, on average, came from one heparinised draw per donor. Via CD45RO/CCR7/CD25/CD127/CD95/CD27, cells of the CD4+ naive, central memory, regulatory and stem cell-like memory subsets were sorted. Post-sort purity exceeded 95% for all sorted populations. After removal of 1 base from V and 0 bases from J, the junction contained 5 bases not matched to a gene. CDR3 size: 17 residues. Germline V lookup: CDR1 SGHRS, CDR2 YFSETQ. All of the isolated RNA was reverse transcribed, so expressed TCRB transcripts were sequenced. The data were produced by immunoSEQ multiplex PCR, yet TCRdb's version contains in-frame clones alone and is incomplete. Of over 120,000 clones listed, about 8.7% were seen once; the top ten hold 0.68%.

The receptor's source is a young man in good health. The specimen sequenced was central memory CD4+ T cells from blood. The V call is TRBV5-1, the J call TRBJ2-5; 11 bases are a match to TRBD2. The CDR3 loop is CASSLLAGGNNQETQYF. The CDR3 DNA sequence: TGCGCCAGCAGCTTGCTAGCGGGGGGAAATAACCAAGAGACCCAGTACTTC.